This TCR beta chain appears in the sequencing data of a study of cytomegalovirus exposure and HLA in healthy donors. Regarding this clone: The antigen remains undetermined.

Study-wide results and limits: Cytomegalovirus-associated status was assigned to about 180 TCR beta chains. CMV serostatus was the sole immune exposure information available. Analysis performed later found more than 15,000 TCR beta sequences associated with HLA alleles at 0.05 false discovery rate.

The PCR was carried out with 60 Vbeta primers and 13 Jbeta primers. The repertoire was sequenced with immunoSEQ multiplex PCR; TCRdb's copy has only in-frame clones and lacks some. Of 210,000 or so clones in the sample, around four fifths were seen once. The source of this sequence is a woman between 45 and 60 years old in good health and CMV-seropositive. The specimen was PBMCs.

The CDR3 here is CASSLSPDSSGTQYF. Written as DNA, the CDR3 is TGCGCCAGCAGCTTGAGCCCCGACAGTTCCGGGACCCAGTACTTC. This chain joins TRBV5-1 and TRBJ2-5, with D possibly being TRBD1 (5 bases). Germline V CDR1 and CDR2: SGHRS, YFSETQ. V lost 1 base and J 7 bases, leaving 17 bases between the germline ends. This CDR3 has 15 residues.